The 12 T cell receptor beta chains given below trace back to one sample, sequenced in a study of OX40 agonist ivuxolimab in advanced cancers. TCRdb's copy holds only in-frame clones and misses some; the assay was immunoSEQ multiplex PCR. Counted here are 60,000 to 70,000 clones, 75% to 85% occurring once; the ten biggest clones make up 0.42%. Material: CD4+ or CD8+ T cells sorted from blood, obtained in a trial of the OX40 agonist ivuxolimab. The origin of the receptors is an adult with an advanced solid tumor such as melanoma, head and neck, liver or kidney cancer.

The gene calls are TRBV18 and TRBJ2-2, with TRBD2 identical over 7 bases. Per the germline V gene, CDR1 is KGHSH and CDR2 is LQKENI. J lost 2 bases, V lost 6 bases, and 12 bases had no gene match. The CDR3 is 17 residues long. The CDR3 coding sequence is TGTGCCAGCTCTCCCCAACTGGCTAGCGGAAACACCGGGGAGCTGTTTTTT. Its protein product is CASSPQLASGNTGELFF.

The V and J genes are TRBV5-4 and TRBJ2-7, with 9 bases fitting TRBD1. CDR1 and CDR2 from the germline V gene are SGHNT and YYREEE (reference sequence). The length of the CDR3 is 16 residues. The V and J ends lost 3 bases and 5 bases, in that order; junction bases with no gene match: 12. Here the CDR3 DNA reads TGTGCCAGCAGCTCCCAGGCAGGGACAGGGCCCCACGAGCAGTACTTC. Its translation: CASSSQAGTGPHEQYF.

CDR3 sequence reads: CASSLFTTPYNEQFF. CDR3 in DNA: TGTGCCAGCAGCTTGTTTACTACCCCCTACAATGAGCAGTTCTTC. The genes are TRBV5-4 and TRBJ2-1; no definite D call. Trimming took 1 base from V and 2 from J, leaving 10 bases between them. Germline CDR1 reads SGHNT; CDR2 reads YYREEE (reference sequence). The CDR3 consists of 15 residues.

The CDR3 reads CASSWGRTNEKLFF. In DNA, the CDR3 is TGTGCCAGCAGTTGGGGGCGGACTAATGAAAAACTGTTTTTT. The chain combines TRBV6-5 with TRBJ1-4; maybe TRBD1 (6 bases). This CDR3 region has 14 residues. CDR1 MNHEY and CDR2 SVGAGI come from the germline V gene. Trimming removed 4 bases at V and 2 bases at J, with 8 bases between.

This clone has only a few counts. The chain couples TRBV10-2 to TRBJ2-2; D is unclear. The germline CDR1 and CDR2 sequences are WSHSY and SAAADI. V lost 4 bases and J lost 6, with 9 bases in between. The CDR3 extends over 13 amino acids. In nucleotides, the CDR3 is TGCGCCAGCAGTGTTTTTAGTTCCGGGGAGCTGTTTTTT. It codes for CASSVFSSGELFF.

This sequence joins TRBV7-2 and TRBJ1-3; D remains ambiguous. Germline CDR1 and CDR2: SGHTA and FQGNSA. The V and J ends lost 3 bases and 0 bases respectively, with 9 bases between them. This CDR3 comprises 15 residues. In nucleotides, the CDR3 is TGTGCCAGCAGCTTTTTTCAGACCTCTGGAAACACCATATATTTT. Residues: CASSFFQTSGNTIYF. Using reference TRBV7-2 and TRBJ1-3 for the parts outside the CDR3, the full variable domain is GAGVSQSPSNKVTEKGKDVELRCDPISGHTALYWYRQSLGQGLEFLIYFQGNSAPDKSGLPSDRFSAERTGGSVSTLTIQRTQQEDSAVYLCASSFFQTSGNTIYFGEGSWLTVV.

In DNA, the CDR3 is TGTGCCAGCAGTTTATCGGGGGGGCTAGGCAATGAGCAGTTCTTC. Its protein product is CASSLSGGLGNEQFF. The V and J genes are TRBV28 and TRBJ2-1; TRBD2 aligns across 8 bases. There are 15 residues in the CDR3. The ends lost 1 base at V and 6 bases at J; junction bases unmatched: 5. The germline V gene has CDR1 MDHEN and CDR2 SYDVKM.

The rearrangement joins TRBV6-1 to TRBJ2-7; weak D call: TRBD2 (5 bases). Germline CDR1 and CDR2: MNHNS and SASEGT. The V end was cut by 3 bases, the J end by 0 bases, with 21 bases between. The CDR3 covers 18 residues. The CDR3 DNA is TGTGCCAGCAGTGATGGTGCCAGCCCTATTGAGGGCTCCTACGAGCAGTACGTC. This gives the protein CASSDGASPIEGSYEQYV.

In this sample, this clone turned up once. The CDR3 DNA follows: TGTGCCAGCAGCTCCGGAAGCGATACGCAGTATTTT. This translates into CASSSGSDTQYF. The rearrangement links TRBV11-3 to TRBJ2-3; D is uncertain. The CDR3 spans 12 residues. Germline lookup yields CDR1 SGHNT and CDR2 YENEEA. Trimming shortened V by 4 bases and J by 6 bases, and 8 bases separated the two germline ends.

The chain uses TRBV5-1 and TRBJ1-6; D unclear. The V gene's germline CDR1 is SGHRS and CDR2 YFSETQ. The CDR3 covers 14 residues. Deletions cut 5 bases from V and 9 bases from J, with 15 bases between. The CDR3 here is CASSVGSGSSPLHF. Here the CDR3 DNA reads TGCGCCAGCAGTGTGGGTAGTGGTAGTTCACCCCTCCACTTT.

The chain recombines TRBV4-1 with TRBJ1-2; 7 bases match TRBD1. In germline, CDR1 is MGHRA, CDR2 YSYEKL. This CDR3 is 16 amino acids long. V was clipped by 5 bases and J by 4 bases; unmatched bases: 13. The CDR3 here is CASSERIGGLIYGYTF. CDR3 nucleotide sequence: TGCGCCAGCAGCGAACGTATAGGGGGCCTCATCTATGGCTACACCTTC.

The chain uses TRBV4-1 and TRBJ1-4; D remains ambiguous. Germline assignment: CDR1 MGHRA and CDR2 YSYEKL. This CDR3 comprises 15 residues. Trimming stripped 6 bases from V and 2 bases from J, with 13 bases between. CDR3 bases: TGCGCCAGCAGTATCCGGGATCGGACTAATGAAAAACTGTTTTTT. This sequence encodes CASSIRDRTNEKLFF.